A selection of T cell receptor beta chains follows, all from one sample in a study of CD8 T cells in ankylosing spondylitis. Via MiXCR, TCRdb re-called the 5' RACE reads, giving one row per CDR3 protein. This sample carries 250,000 to 300,000 distinct CDR3 sequences, about 19% of them seen once, and the ten largest clones take around 8%. The specimen was blood, either unsorted or a sorted T cell fraction (not recorded which). The receptors were sampled from a male donor with ankylosing spondylitis or in good health (not recorded which). Each CDR3 is given with its conserved first and last residue. D genes are given only for firm matches. Clone size is shown for a subset of rows, as once, few, many or a class of expanded clone.

size: NA; V: TRBV3-1; J: TRBJ2-3; D: NA; CDR3: CASSRAGEPTDTQYF; DNA: TGTGCCAGCAGCCGCGCAGGGGAGCCCACAGATACGCAGTATTTT
size: few; V: TRBV11-2; J: TRBJ2-5; D: NA; CDR3: CASSLGTMYQETQYF; DNA: TGTGCCAGCAGCTTAGGGACTATGTACCAAGAGACCCAGTACTTC
size: NA; V: TRBV7-2; J: TRBJ2-1; D: TRBD2; CDR3: CASRWGLAGGQDEQFF; DNA: TGTGCCAGCAGATGGGGACTAGCGGGGGGGCAAGATGAGCAGTTCTTC
size: NA; V: TRBV7-9; J: TRBJ2-3; D: NA; CDR3: CASSSRQRTSTDTQYF; DNA: TGTGCCAGCAGCTCCAGACAGAGAACTAGCACAGATACGCAGTATTTT
size: NA; V: TRBV12-3/TRBV12-4; J: TRBJ2-5; D: TRBD1; CDR3: CASSIRGLETQYF; DNA: TGTGCCAGCAGTATTAGGGGGCTCGAGACCCAGTACTTC
size: NA; V: TRBV5-1; J: TRBJ2-3; D: NA; CDR3: CASSTVVHTDTQYF; DNA: TGCGCCAGCAGCACGGTCGTTCACACAGATACGCAGTATTTT
size: few; V: TRBV18; J: TRBJ2-3; D: NA; CDR3: CASSPPGRARTDTQYF; DNA: TGTGCCAGCTCACCACCGGGAAGGGCTAGAACAGATACGCAGTATTTT
size: many; V: TRBV4-2; J: TRBJ2-5; D: NA; CDR3: CASSRGLETQYF; DNA: TGTGCCAGCAGTCGAGGGTTGGAGACCCAGTACTTC
size: NA; V: TRBV7-3; J: TRBJ2-3; D: TRBD1; CDR3: CASSPGTGASTDTQYF; DNA: TGTGCCAGCAGCCCCGGGACAGGGGCTAGCACAGATACGCAGTATTTT
size: few; V: TRBV5-1; J: TRBJ2-2; D: NA; CDR3: CASSLVSGEVTGELFF; DNA: TGCGCCAGCAGCTTGGTTTCGGGGGAAGTCACCGGGGAGCTGTTTTTT
size: many; V: TRBV7-7; J: TRBJ2-3; D: TRBD1; CDR3: CASSQGASTDTQYF; DNA: TGTGCCAGCAGCCAGGGGGCCAGCACAGATACGCAGTATTTT
size: few; V: TRBV12-3/TRBV12-4; J: TRBJ1-5; D: TRBD1; CDR3: CASSPRDRGEPQHF; DNA: TGTGCCAGCAGTCCACGGGACAGGGGAGAGCCCCAGCATTTT
size: NA; V: TRBV5-1; J: TRBJ2-1; D: NA; CDR3: CASSLYADPNDEQFF; DNA: TGCGCCAGCAGCTTGTACGCAGATCCAAACGATGAGCAGTTCTTC
size: NA; V: TRBV12-3/TRBV12-4; J: TRBJ1-1; D: NA; CDR3: CATIPDIGANGTEAFF; DNA: TGTGCCACCATCCCGGACATCGGGGCGAATGGGACTGAAGCTTTCTTT
size: NA; V: TRBV6-5; J: TRBJ2-5; D: NA; CDR3: CAARDTRETQYF; DNA: TGTGCCGCCAGGGACACCCGAGAGACCCAGTACTTC
size: few; V: TRBV5-1; J: TRBJ2-5; D: NA; CDR3: CASSWGQGEGTQYF; DNA: TGCGCCAGCAGCTGGGGACAAGGCGAAGGGACCCAGTACTTC
size: few; V: TRBV5-4; J: TRBJ1-2; D: NA; CDR3: CASSLEPPRGSDYGYTF; DNA: TGTGCCAGCAGCTTGGAACCGCCAAGGGGCTCAGACTATGGCTACACCTTC
size: few; V: TRBV5-5; J: TRBJ2-1; D: TRBD2; CDR3: CASSQTSDSYNEQFF; DNA: TGTGCCAGCAGCCAAACTAGCGACTCCTACAATGAGCAGTTCTTC
size: few; V: TRBV27; J: TRBJ2-1; D: TRBD2; CDR3: CASSSPGREGRDEQFF; DNA: TGTGCCAGCAGTTCCCCGGGGCGGGAGGGCAGAGATGAGCAGTTCTTC
size: NA; V: TRBV11-1; J: TRBJ1-1; D: TRBD1; CDR3: CASSRDSGILTSRDTEAFF; DNA: TGTGCCAGCAGCAGGGACAGTGGAATTTTGACCTCGCGGGACACTGAAGCTTTCTTT
size: few; V: TRBV5-1; J: TRBJ2-3; D: TRBD1; CDR3: CASSLGTGVSTDTQYF; DNA: TGCGCCAGCAGCTTGGGGACAGGGGTGAGCACAGATACGCAGTATTTT
size: few; V: TRBV12-3/TRBV12-4; J: TRBJ1-4; D: NA; CDR3: CASTGAVEKLFF; DNA: TGTGCCAGCACTGGGGCGGTTGAAAAACTGTTTTTT
size: many; V: TRBV10-3; J: TRBJ2-2; D: NA; CDR3: CAGGDPNTGELFF; DNA: TGTGCCGGGGGAGACCCGAACACCGGGGAGCTGTTTTTT
size: NA; V: TRBV7-8; J: TRBJ2-1; D: NA; CDR3: CASNPGAVAYNEQFF; DNA: TGTGCCAGCAACCCTGGGGCGGTTGCCTACAATGAGCAGTTCTTC
size: many; V: TRBV7-3; J: TRBJ2-2; D: TRBD1; CDR3: CASSGTGIGGELFF; DNA: TGTGCCAGCAGCGGGACAGGGATTGGCGGGGAGCTGTTTTTT
size: few; V: TRBV5-1; J: TRBJ1-2; D: NA; CDR3: CASTTDIPSVYGYTF; DNA: TGCGCCAGCACCACCGACATACCCTCAGTCTATGGCTACACCTTC
size: NA; V: TRBV9; J: TRBJ2-3; D: NA; CDR3: CASSVAVGTDTQYF; DNA: TGTGCCAGCAGCGTAGCTGTAGGGACAGATACGCAGTATTTT
size: NA; V: TRBV12-3/TRBV12-4; J: TRBJ2-1; D: TRBD2; CDR3: CASSLRSSGGASLKFF; DNA: TGTGCCAGCAGTTTAAGGTCTAGCGGGGGGGCCTCCTTAAAGTTCTTC
size: many; V: TRBV29-1; J: TRBJ2-3; D: NA; CDR3: CSVEGSADTQYF; DNA: TGCAGCGTTGAAGGGAGCGCAGATACGCAGTATTTT
size: many; V: TRBV24-1; J: TRBJ1-2; D: NA; CDR3: CATSDLYGYTF; DNA: TGTGCCACCAGTGATTTGTATGGCTACACCTTC
size: many; V: TRBV9; J: TRBJ2-5; D: TRBD1; CDR3: CASSVPQTGGKETQYF; DNA: TGTGCCAGCAGCGTCCCCCAAACAGGGGGCAAGGAGACCCAGTACTTC
size: many; V: TRBV7-3; J: TRBJ2-2; D: TRBD2; CDR3: CASSSGLATGELFF; DNA: TGTGCCAGCAGTTCGGGACTAGCAACCGGGGAGCTGTTTTTT
size: many; V: TRBV20-1; J: TRBJ2-3; D: TRBD2; CDR3: CSARDSGGLDTQYF; DNA: TGCAGTGCTAGAGATTCGGGAGGGTTAGATACGCAGTATTTT
size: NA; V: TRBV20-1; J: TRBJ1-5; D: TRBD1; CDR3: CSSGTGGTDTQHF; DNA: TGCTCCTCCGGGACAGGGGGCACAGATACGCAGCATTTT
size: NA; V: TRBV7-3; J: TRBJ2-1; D: TRBD2; CDR3: CASSQTSGTKFF; DNA: TGTGCCAGCAGCCAGACTAGCGGGACCAAGTTCTTC
size: NA; V: TRBV20-1; J: TRBJ2-3; D: TRBD2; CDR3: CSAPGLAGRTDTQYF; DNA: TGCAGTGCCCCGGGACTAGCGGGGAGGACAGATACGCAGTATTTT